This T cell receptor beta chain originates from a study of identifying expanded T cells in peripheral blood. Notes on the study in general: Technical replicates showed about 1.1 changed clones; two weeks 15 to 20; four weeks 19. Roughly two-week clone count variance significantly increased as total template count grew.

Method: immunoSEQ multiplex PCR; TCRdb's copy keeps in-frame clones and lacks some. The sample shows roughly 120,000 clones, about 85% of them seen only once. Healthy donors had no documented immune events, such as infections, while sampled. In the case of this clone: No antigen is known for it.

The receptor was derived from a person between 18 and 75 years old in good health. Sequenced: blood.

The chain's CDR3 is CASSAGTSGTTDTQYF. CDR3 DNA sequence: TGTGCCAGCAGCGCCGGGACTAGCGGGACCACAGATACGCAGTATTTT. J is TRBJ2-3 and V is TRBV5-4; TRBD2 aligns across 13 bases. CDR3 length: 16 residues. V trimming: 4 bases; J trimming: 2 bases; junction bases outside the gene matches: 4. Germline V gene data show CDR1 as SGHNT and CDR2 as YYREEE (reference sequence).